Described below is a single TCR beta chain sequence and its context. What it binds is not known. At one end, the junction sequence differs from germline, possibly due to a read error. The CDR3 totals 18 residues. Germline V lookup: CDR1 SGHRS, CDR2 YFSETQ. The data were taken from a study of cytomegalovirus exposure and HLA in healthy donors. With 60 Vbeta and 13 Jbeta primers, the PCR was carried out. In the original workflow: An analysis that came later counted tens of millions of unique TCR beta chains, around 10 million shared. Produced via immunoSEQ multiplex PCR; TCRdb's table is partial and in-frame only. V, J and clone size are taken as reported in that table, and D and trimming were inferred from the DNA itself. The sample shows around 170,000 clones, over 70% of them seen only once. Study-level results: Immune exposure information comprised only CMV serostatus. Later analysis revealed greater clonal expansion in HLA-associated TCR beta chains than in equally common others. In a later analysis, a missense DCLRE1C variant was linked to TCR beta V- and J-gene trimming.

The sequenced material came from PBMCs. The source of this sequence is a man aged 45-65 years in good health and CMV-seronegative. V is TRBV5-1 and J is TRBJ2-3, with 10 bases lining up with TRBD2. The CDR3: CASSLAPSGGKGTGTQYF. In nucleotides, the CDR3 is TGCGCCAGCAGCTTGGCCCCTAGCGGGGGTAAGGGAACAGGTACGCAGTATTTT. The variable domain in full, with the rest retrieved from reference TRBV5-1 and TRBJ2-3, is KAGVTQTPRYLIKTRGQQVTLSCSPISGHRSVSWYQQTPGQGLQFLFEYFSETQRNKGNFPGRFSGRQFSNSRSEMNVSTLELGDSALYLCASSLAPSGGKGTGTQYFGPGTRLTVL.